This T cell receptor beta chain derives from a study of T cells in Graves' hyperthyroidism and ophthalmopathy. This clonotype was recorded a few times. TCR beta CDR3 regions were amplified from RNA transcripts. A first-round RT-PCR of the TCR CDR3 used the HTBI primer set. Each CDR3 protein gets one entry after TCRdb re-called the multiplex PCR reads with MiXCR. The sample carries around 760,000 distinct CDR3 sequences, over 35% recorded once. CDR3 size: 16 residues. Between the trimmed V and J ends, which lost 3 bases and 2 bases, there was a span of 14 bases. Germline V CDR1 and CDR2: SGHVS, FQNEAQ. An absence of ophthalmopathy progression within 18 months meant stable Graves' hyperthyroidism. Patients having uncontrolled infection, another autoimmune disease, pregnancy or lactation were not included.

This TCR was sampled from a middle-aged woman with Graves' hyperthyroidism. This chain uses TRBV7-8 with TRBJ1-3; D perhaps matches TRBD1 (6 bases). Input material: blood. The CDR3 loop reads CASSFPLDRPGNTIYF. CDR3 DNA: TGTGCCAGCAGCTTCCCTCTGGACAGACCTGGAAACACCATATATTTT.